The text below deals with one TCR beta chain. As handled by the study authors: Amplification with reference gene primers provided the estimates of nucleated cell counts. Here immunoSEQ multiplex PCR was the method, and the copy in TCRdb shows in-frame clones only, minus some. The V and J calls and clone size are taken from that table; D and trimming were inferred from the DNA. The sample yields under 300,000 clones, roughly 90% seen once. This study enrolled people aged 18 to 89 from 24 US geographic areas. Participant reports of clinical history set cohort assignment. Symptom resolution, clearance, or two negative PCRs marked the recovered donors of Cohort 3. The data were obtained in a study of blood T cell repertoires in COVID-19. Germline V CDR1 and CDR2: KGHSH, LQKENI. This CDR3 comprises 13 residues. Trimming took 3 bases from V and 3 from J, leaving 8 bases between them.

Sequencing was done on a sample of PBMCs or T cells enriched from blood (not recorded which). This TCR was sampled from a woman aged 55-69 years who had recovered from COVID-19. The chain joins TRBV18 to TRBJ1-1; D call uncertain. The CDR3 here is CASSPKADTEAFF. Here the CDR3 DNA reads TGTGCCAGCTCACCGAAGGCGGACACTGAAGCTTTCTTT.